The subject of this entry is one T cell receptor beta chain. This sample is drawn from a study of shared clonotypes between healthy human individuals. The overall study: The donor pool was made up of two women and a few men aged 18 to 49.

Sequencing was performed with immunoSEQ multiplex PCR; in TCRdb, only in-frame clones are kept and a portion is missing. The data hold about 730,000 clones, with approximately 72% observed a single time. The sequence was obtained from a woman in her twenties or thirties in good health. Specimen: memory CD4+ T cells sorted from blood. Subset described: CD45RA-negative fraction.

The CDR3 DNA reads TGCGCCAGCAGAGACAGCTGGAACACCGGGGAGCTGTTTTTT. It translates to CASRDSWNTGELFF. This sequence joins TRBV5-1 and TRBJ2-2, with D perhaps matching TRBD1 (5 bases). This CDR3 is 14 amino acids long. The germline V and J ends were trimmed by 5 bases and 1 base, with 9 bases remaining between them. Germline V CDR1 and CDR2: SGHRS, YFSETQ. The full variable domain, its missing parts supplied by reference TRBV5-1 and TRBJ2-2, is KAGVTQTPRYLIKTRGQQVTLSCSPISGHRSVSWYQQTPGQGLQFLFEYFSETQRNKGNFPGRFSGRQFSNSRSEMNVSTLELGDSALYLCASRDSWNTGELFFGEGSRLTVL.